This is a list of T cell receptor beta chains from one sample in a study of T cells in Graves' hyperthyroidism and ophthalmopathy. TCRdb recomputed calls from the multiplex PCR reads with MiXCR, one row per CDR3 protein. The table records 200,000 to 250,000 distinct CDR3 sequences, 16% of them present only once. Material for sequencing was blood. The receptor set was obtained from a woman aged 18 to 35 with Graves' ophthalmopathy. CDR3s include the opening cysteine and the closing phenylalanine or tryptophan. D genes are given only for firm matches. Clone size is stated in some rows and not others, as once, few, many or a class when expanded.

j_call d_call clone_size v_call cdr3_nt cdr3_aa
TRBJ2-3 NA many TRBV12-3/TRBV12-4 TGTGCCAGCAGTCCCTGGGGTGGGAATAGCACAGATACGCAGTATTTT CASSPWGGNSTDTQYF
TRBJ2-5 NA few TRBV25-1 TGTGCCAGCAGTGAATATGGCAGACAAGAGACCCAGTACTTC CASSEYGRQETQYF
TRBJ2-5 NA many TRBV25-1 TGTGCCAGCAGTGAATACGAGGGGGTCTTGGAGACCCAGTACTTC CASSEYEGVLETQYF
TRBJ1-2 NA many TRBV20-1 TGCAGTGCTCGGATGGAGGCGGGCTATGGCTACACCTTC CSARMEAGYGYTF
TRBJ2-7 TRBD2 NA TRBV28 TGTGCCAGCAACCCAACGGTGAGGACTAGCGGGAGGGCCCTCGAGCAGTACTTC CASNPTVRTSGRALEQYF
TRBJ2-1 TRBD2 NA TRBV29-1 TGCAGCGCGGAGCCTATAGCGGGAATCCATGAGCAGTTCTTC CSAEPIAGIHEQFF
TRBJ2-1 TRBD2 NA TRBV5-1 TGCGCCAGCAGCTTACTGACTAGCGGGGAGTACAATGAGCAGTTCTTC CASSLLTSGEYNEQFF
TRBJ2-1 TRBD1 NA TRBV5-1 TGCGCCAGCAGCCTGACAGGGTATGAGCAGTTCTTC CASSLTGYEQFF
TRBJ2-3 TRBD2 few TRBV20-1 TGCAGTGCCAGATCGCCACTCGGGACTAGCGGGGGGGCTGGAGATACGCAGTATTTT CSARSPLGTSGGAGDTQYF
TRBJ1-1 TRBD1 NA TRBV7-9 TGTGCCAGCAGCTCACACCGGGACAGGGGGCCCGGCACTGAAGCTTTCTTT CASSSHRDRGPGTEAFF
TRBJ1-1 NA many TRBV30 TGTGCCTGGACTACCAGGGGTGAAGCTTTCTTT CAWTTRGEAFF
TRBJ1-4 TRBD1 NA TRBV7-8 TGTGCCAGCAGCTTAGTTGGGACAGGGGATGGAAAACTGTTTTTT CASSLVGTGDGKLFF
TRBJ2-4 TRBD1 many TRBV4-3 TGCGCCAGCAGCCAAGATCTGGACAGGGCCAAAAACATTCAGTACTTC CASSQDLDRAKNIQYF
TRBJ2-3 TRBD1 NA TRBV11-2 TGTGCCAGCAGCCAGATAAAACCGCAGGGGGCAACAGATACGCAGTATTTT CASSQIKPQGATDTQYF
TRBJ2-7 NA many TRBV7-9 TGTGCCAGCAGGCAGACAAACTCCTACGAGCAGTACTTC CASRQTNSYEQYF
TRBJ2-1 NA many TRBV7-2 TGTGCCAGCAGCGTTCAGGGTTACAATGAGCAGTTCTTC CASSVQGYNEQFF
TRBJ2-1 NA many TRBV28 TGTGCCAGCAGTTTCGACAGCTCCTACAATGAGCAGTTCTTC CASSFDSSYNEQFF
TRBJ2-3 TRBD2 NA TRBV11-2 TGTGCCAGCAGCCCCCGACTAGCGGGATTCGATACGCAGTATTTT CASSPRLAGFDTQYF
TRBJ1-5 NA many TRBV2 TGTGCCAGCAGTGTCTTCTTGACTTCTATGCAGCCCCAGCATTTT CASSVFLTSMQPQHF
TRBJ1-1 NA few TRBV7-9 TGTGCCAGCAGCTTATCGGCAGGGGAGGACACTGAAGCTTTCTTT CASSLSAGEDTEAFF
TRBJ1-1 NA many TRBV7-2 TGTGCCAGCAGCTCGTTTAGCCCGAACACTGAAGCTTTCTTT CASSSFSPNTEAFF
TRBJ1-1 NA many TRBV20-1 TGCAGTGCTAGAGAATCAGGGCCCACTGAAGCTTTCTTT CSARESGPTEAFF
TRBJ1-1 NA many TRBV28 TGTGCCAGCAGTTTATTGACATTAGGGAACACTGAAGCTTTCTTT CASSLLTLGNTEAFF
TRBJ2-1 NA many TRBV12-5 TGTGCTAGTGGTTTAGCGCCTAACTACAATGAGCAGTTCTTC CASGLAPNYNEQFF
TRBJ1-6 NA NA TRBV19 TGTGCCACCTCACCAGGCAGGGGACTGGTTCCCCTCCACTTT CATSPGRGLVPLHF
TRBJ2-1 NA many TRBV29-1 TGCAGCGTTGAGGGGGGTTCGGACAATGAGCAGTTCTTC CSVEGGSDNEQFF
TRBJ1-2 TRBD1 NA TRBV25-1 TGTGCCAGCAGTGAACAGGGGGACCCGAACTATGGCTACACCTTC CASSEQGDPNYGYTF
TRBJ2-6 NA many TRBV2 TGTGCCAGCAGGCAGGGTGAAGTTGGCAACGTCCTGACTTTC CASRQGEVGNVLTF
TRBJ1-2 NA NA TRBV28 TGTGCCCGCAGCCAGGTCCGGGCAGGTGGCTACACCTTC CARSQVRAGGYTF
TRBJ1-2 NA many TRBV7-8 TGTGCCAGCAGCTTAGCGCGGCAGGGCCCCTACAGGACGGGCGGCTACACCTTC CASSLARQGPYRTGGYTF
TRBJ2-1 TRBD2 NA TRBV9 TGTGCCAGCAGCACCCGTCACACCGGGACTAGCGGGAGTAGGGGCAATGAGCAGTTCTTC CASSTRHTGTSGSRGNEQFF
TRBJ1-4 NA many TRBV27 TGTGCCAGCAGACGCAGGGGTGAAAAACTGTTTTTT CASRRRGEKLFF
TRBJ2-2 NA few TRBV10-3 TGTGCCATCAGTGGTACGAACACCGGGGAGCTGTTTTTT CAISGTNTGELFF
TRBJ1-2 TRBD1 many TRBV10-2 TGCGCCAGCAGTCGGACAGGGACCGACTATGGCTACACCTTC CASSRTGTDYGYTF
TRBJ2-2 NA many TRBV6-4 TGTGCCAGCAGTGAACTTGCGGCCGGGGAGCTGTTTTTT CASSELAAGELFF
TRBJ2-7 TRBD2 many TRBV20-1 TGCAGTGCCATTAGCGGGACAAACTCCTACGAGCAGTACTTC CSAISGTNSYEQYF
TRBJ1-6 NA many TRBV9 TGTGCCAGCAGCGTAGGAGGCGTGTATTCACCCCTCCACTTT CASSVGGVYSPLHF
TRBJ1-1 TRBD1 many TRBV3-1 TGTGCCAGCAGCCAGCGGGACAGGAACACTGAAGCTTTCTTT CASSQRDRNTEAFF
TRBJ2-1 NA many TRBV11-2 TGTGCCAGCAGCTTAGTTGACCCACGCTACAATGAGCAGTTCTTC CASSLVDPRYNEQFF
TRBJ2-3 NA NA TRBV25-1 TGTGCCAGCAGTGAATTCGGAGACCTAGATACGCAGTATTTT CASSEFGDLDTQYF
TRBJ2-1 TRBD2 many TRBV6-1 TGTGCCAGCAGTCCCGGACTAGCGGGAGGGCCTACTACTGAGCAGTTCTTC CASSPGLAGGPTTEQFF
TRBJ2-1 TRBD2 many TRBV19 TGTGCCAGTAGTATGGGGGGTAGCGGGGGCTATGAGCAGTTCTTC CASSMGGSGGYEQFF
TRBJ2-1 TRBD2 once TRBV6-1 TGTGCCAGCACCTACGGGGCGGGGGGGGGGGGGAATGAGCAGTTCTTC CASTYGAGGGGNEQFF
TRBJ2-2 NA NA TRBV19 TGTGCCAGCGACTGGTCCGGGGAGCTGTTTTTT CASDWSGELFF
TRBJ2-5 TRBD1 few TRBV4-1 TGCGCCAGCAGCCCCGGGACAGCTGATCAAGAGACCCAGTACTTC CASSPGTADQETQYF
TRBJ1-3 TRBD1 NA TRBV18 TGTGCCAGCTCACCAGAAAGGGGGCAAGGAAACACCATATATTTT CASSPERGQGNTIYF
TRBJ2-3 TRBD1 many TRBV12-3/TRBV12-4 TGTGCCAGCATCCGGGACAGAGACACAGATACGCAGTATTTT CASIRDRDTDTQYF
TRBJ2-5 TRBD2 many TRBV2 TGTGCCAGCACTGAAGTTCTAGCGGGGGGTTTTAAGACCCAGTACTTC CASTEVLAGGFKTQYF
TRBJ1-1 NA many TRBV3-1 TGTGCCAGCAGCCTAAGACTGGGCACTGAAGCTTTCTTT CASSLRLGTEAFF
TRBJ1-1 TRBD1 many TRBV5-1 TGCGCCAGCAGCAGACAGGGGTTTGCGGACACTGAAGCTTTCTTT CASSRQGFADTEAFF